The next 7 T cell receptor beta chains were all read from a single sample in a study of OX40 agonist ivuxolimab in advanced cancers. Preparation of the library involved the immunoSEQ multiplex PCR assay. TCRdb limited this immuneACCESS table to in-frame rearrangements with V and J called. A share of clones is missing; checked studies link under half to unresolved V genes, and the rest is unexplained. For this sample there are about 43,000 clones; approximately 83% appear just once. About 15% of the sample comes from the top ten. This material consisted of CD4+ or CD8+ T cells sorted from blood, taken in a trial of the OX40 agonist ivuxolimab. The receptor set was obtained from an adult with an advanced solid tumor such as melanoma, head and neck, liver or kidney cancer.

This rearrangement joins TRBV2 to TRBJ2-7, with TRBD2 matching 7 bases. Germline loops: CDR1 SNHLY, CDR2 FYNNEI. CDR3 length equals 13 residues. V lost 11 bases, J lost 3 bases, and 10 bases stayed unmatched. CDR3 nucleotides: TGTGCCCTGCTTGGGGGGACTAACTACGAGCAGTACTTC. Amino acids: CALLGGTNYEQYF.

This clone showed up just a few times. The genes are TRBV4-2 and TRBJ1-4, with unresolved D. Germline loops: CDR1 LGHNA, CDR2 YNFKEQ. Trimming shortened V by 0 bases and J by 7 bases, and 6 bases separated the two germline ends. The CDR3 totals 13 residues. CDR3 in amino acids: CASSQDTLEKLFF. CDR3 in DNA: TGTGCCAGCAGCCAAGACACGCTTGAAAAACTGTTTTTT.

This chain links TRBV6-1 with TRBJ2-3; D uncertain. The length of the CDR3 is 14 residues. Trimming stripped 1 base from V and 2 bases from J, with 7 bases between. Germline V gene data show CDR1 as MNHNS and CDR2 as SASEGT. The CDR3 DNA reads as TGTGCCAGCAGTGAAGTTAGGAACACAGATACGCAGTATTTT. Amino acid sequence: CASSEVRNTDTQYF.

The gene calls are TRBV12-2 and TRBJ1-1; the DNA was not compared with TRBD1, the D call given in the table. TRBV12-2 is marked as a pseudogene. CDR3 length: 13 residues. CDR3 sequence: CASRLPSGYEAFF. The CDR3 nucleotides read TGTGCAAGTCGCTTACCGTCAGGTTATGAAGCTTTCTTT.

This sequence joins TRBV13 and TRBJ2-3; 9 nucleotides match TRBD2. The CDR3 covers 15 residues. V shed 3 bases and J 4 bases; nucleotides not matched to a gene: 5. Germline values: CDR1 PRHDT, CDR2 FYEKMQ (reference sequence). CDR3 in amino acids: CASSFAGGPSDTQYF. The CDR3 nucleotides are TGTGCCAGCAGCTTTGCGGGGGGGCCGTCAGATACGCAGTATTTT. Supplemented by reference TRBV13 and TRBJ2-3, the full variable domain reads AAGVIQSPRHLIKEKRETATLKCYPIPRHDTVYWYQQGPGQDPQFLISFYEKMQSDKGSIPDRFSAQQFSDYHSELNMSSLELGDSALYFCASSFAGGPSDTQYFGPGTRLTVL.

V usage is TRBV11-1 and J usage is TRBJ2-2, with D unclear. There are 16 residues in the CDR3. V was cut by 5 bases and J by 7 bases, with 20 bases left in between. CDR1 and CDR2 from the germline V gene are SGHAT and FQDESV (reference sequence). CDR3 nucleotides: TGTGCCAGCAGCCTATTTACAGAAAGCAAGGGCGGGGAGCTGTTTTTT. Protein product: CASSLFTESKGGELFF.

This chain links TRBV5-8 with TRBJ2-6; D gene ambiguous. Trimming cost V 4 bases and J 2 bases, with 10 bases left between them. CDR3 length equals 15 residues. The germline gives CDR1 SGHTS, CDR2 YDEGEE. This CDR3 is CASSRRTAGANVLTF. Here the CDR3 DNA reads TGTGCCAGCAGCCGACGCACGGCTGGGGCCAACGTCCTGACTTTC.